The rows below give T cell receptor beta chains drawn from one sample of a study of glioma-infiltrating T cells. TCRdb reanalysed the multiplex PCR reads using MiXCR and keeps one entry per CDR3 protein. The data hold about 45,000 distinct CDR3 sequences, with around 20% observed a single time. What was sequenced was glioma tissue, nonneoplastic brain tissue, or PBMCs (not recorded which). The origin of the receptors is a human donor with low-grade glioma or glioblastoma, undergoing nonglioma brain surgery, or in good health (not recorded which). Both conserved end residues are part of each CDR3. Size is omitted from some rows. Given values are once, few, many or a class for expanded clones.

clone_size	v_call	j_call	cdr3_aa
.	TRBV5-5	TRBJ1-4	CASSLVPNEKLFF
many	TRBV28	TRBJ2-5	CASSSLSQRGGLETQYF
many	TRBV7-9	TRBJ2-2	CASSPRLVPGELFF
few	TRBV3-1	TRBJ2-3	CASSPGSWGDTQYF
few	TRBV11-2	TRBJ1-2	CASSSLREYGYTF
many	TRBV20-1	TRBJ2-7	CSARSGVQEQYF
many	TRBV20-1	TRBJ2-1	CSAAGPGNEQFF
.	TRBV19	TRBJ1-5	CASSLADYSNQPQHF
few	TRBV7-9	TRBJ2-5	CASSSGTGGQETQYF
.	TRBV7-2	TRBJ1-5	CASSSKPGQPKHF
many	TRBV5-1	TRBJ2-3	CASSLELVDTQYF
many	TRBV18	TRBJ2-4	CASSPRTGIRDIQYF
few	TRBV10-3	TRBJ2-1	CAGSRGLEGRNEQFF
many	TRBV6-1	TRBJ2-7	CACRQGGDEQYF
.	TRBV7-6	TRBJ1-6	CARSSGTANSPLYF
.	TRBV27	TRBJ2-3	CASIFRTVFGPYTQYF
many	TRBV28	TRBJ2-1	CASSLLAKGEQFF
many	TRBV4-1	TRBJ2-5	CASSQVAGVETQYF
.	TRBV7-9	TRBJ2-5	CASRQGGKQETQYF
medium-sized	TRBV20-1	TRBJ2-3	CSASGGADTQYF
many	TRBV19	TRBJ1-5	CASQGQSNQPQHF
.	TRBV9	TRBJ2-1	CASSTSSGRFYNEQFF
.	TRBV12-3/TRBV12-4	TRBJ1-3	CASSFGGTKASGNTIYF
few	TRBV5-4	TRBJ2-5	CASSPPGGPQETQYF
many	TRBV28	TRBJ2-5	CASSLSRRWPQYF
many	TRBV7-9	TRBJ2-3	CASSSSRGVTDTQYF
many	TRBV20-1	TRBJ1-3	CSARPYQEPSSGNTIYF
many	TRBV9	TRBJ1-5	CASSVGQGDQPQHF
few	TRBV5-4	TRBJ1-1	CASSLESEAVNTEAFF
once	TRBV13	TRBJ2-5	CASSPPLESGDHQETQYF
many	TRBV7-9	TRBJ1-1	CASLAGGTTEAFF
few	TRBV5-4	TRBJ2-1	CASSLEFWASGSYNEQFF
.	TRBV6-6	TRBJ1-6	CASSYSSGALDSYNSPLHF
few	TRBV29-1	TRBJ2-5	CSKTGGQETQYF
.	TRBV5-1	TRBJ1-1	CASSPGPIEGAFF
medium-sized	TRBV20-1	TRBJ2-1	CSALAGNYNEQFF
many	TRBV2	TRBJ2-5	CASTLGTRPETQYF
.	TRBV29-1	TRBJ2-1	CSVLGSYNEQFF
many	TRBV20-1	TRBJ1-2	CSAVKEQGVYGYTF
many	TRBV20-1	TRBJ2-1	CSAKTLMAGAYNEQFF
.	TRBV27	TRBJ1-3	CVSSQGQGPGNTIYF
many	TRBV4-1	TRBJ2-7	CASSQETDNLGEQYF
many	TRBV5-6	TRBJ2-7	CASSLGAGMEQYF